The rows below give T cell receptor beta chains drawn from one sample of a study of identical twins. TCRdb analysed the 5' RACE reads with MiXCR anew, one entry per CDR3 protein. The sample gives 1.5 million to 2 million distinct CDR3 sequences, about 31% of which show up once; around 0.25% is in the top ten. The sample comprised cord blood. The receptors originated from a newborn girl in good health. The conserved cysteine and the conserved F or W are not part of the CDR3 here. The order of the fields is J gene, V gene, CDR3 protein.

j_call: TRBJ2-7
v_call: TRBV10-3
cdr3_aa: AISPDGGSYNEQY

j_call: -
v_call: TRBV24-1
cdr3_aa: ATSPRRANNEQY

j_call: TRBJ1-5
v_call: TRBV10-3
cdr3_aa: AISDRPHSNQPQH

j_call: TRBJ1-6
v_call: TRBV6-1
cdr3_aa: ASSSRTGNSPLH

j_call: TRBJ1-5
v_call: TRBV7-2
cdr3_aa: ASSVSGDQPQH

j_call: TRBJ1-2
v_call: TRBV4-1
cdr3_aa: ASSQDPPFNYGYT

j_call: TRBJ1-1
v_call: TRBV29-1
cdr3_aa: SVGGSLEAF

j_call: TRBJ2-1
v_call: TRBV4-1
cdr3_aa: ASSQVWTSGRAYNEQF

j_call: TRBJ2-3
v_call: TRBV20-1
cdr3_aa: SARTLAGDTQY

j_call: TRBJ1-2
v_call: TRBV6-1
cdr3_aa: ASSESGSNYGYT

j_call: -
v_call: TRBV5-1
cdr3_aa: ASRPLDGTGYNEQY

j_call: TRBJ1-1
v_call: TRBV28
cdr3_aa: ASSFFPNTEAF

j_call: TRBJ2-5
v_call: TRBV28
cdr3_aa: ASSLSVHRGSETQY

j_call: TRBJ2-1
v_call: TRBV3-1
cdr3_aa: ASSQDLGSHNEQF

j_call: TRBJ1-1
v_call: TRBV29-1
cdr3_aa: SVSPRMNTEAF

j_call: TRBJ1-1
v_call: TRBV28
cdr3_aa: ASSGDGIATEAF

j_call: TRBJ2-4
v_call: TRBV4-1
cdr3_aa: ASSQANAKNIQY

j_call: TRBJ1-5
v_call: TRBV6-1
cdr3_aa: ASSEGRPFNQPQH

j_call: TRBJ2-1
v_call: TRBV12-3/TRBV12-4
cdr3_aa: ASTRLAGVHNEQF

j_call: TRBJ2-1
v_call: TRBV9
cdr3_aa: ASSEEQF

j_call: TRBJ2-7
v_call: TRBV28
cdr3_aa: ASSLTSLWGYEQY

j_call: TRBJ2-2
v_call: TRBV28
cdr3_aa: ASSLTGPPNTGELF

j_call: TRBJ2-3
v_call: TRBV18
cdr3_aa: ASSLKDRTDTQY

j_call: TRBJ1-2
v_call: TRBV3-1
cdr3_aa: ASSQTRNGYT

j_call: TRBJ2-7
v_call: TRBV5-1
cdr3_aa: ASSFGTGVNEQY

j_call: TRBJ1-1
v_call: TRBV3-1
cdr3_aa: ASSQGTGGMNTEAF

j_call: TRBJ1-2
v_call: TRBV2
cdr3_aa: ASSESPNYGYT

j_call: TRBJ1-1
v_call: TRBV6-5
cdr3_aa: ASSYSTGTEAF

j_call: -
v_call: TRBV20-1
cdr3_aa: SADSVAYEQY

j_call: TRBJ1-1
v_call: TRBV28
cdr3_aa: ASSPNPGLNTEAF

j_call: TRBJ2-2
v_call: TRBV4-2
cdr3_aa: ASSHKGNTGELF

j_call: TRBJ2-7
v_call: TRBV7-2
cdr3_aa: ASSLMSSYEQY

j_call: TRBJ1-6
v_call: TRBV9
cdr3_aa: ASSAPRGTYNSPLH

j_call: -
v_call: TRBV9
cdr3_aa: ASSGTYNEQY

j_call: TRBJ2-7
v_call: TRBV20-1
cdr3_aa: SASFGAIDEQY

j_call: TRBJ2-7
v_call: TRBV2
cdr3_aa: ASRRWGITSGVTYEQY

j_call: TRBJ2-5
v_call: TRBV5-1
cdr3_aa: ASSFGFGLAAQETQY

j_call: TRBJ2-1
v_call: TRBV3-1
cdr3_aa: ASSPRGRAAAYNEQF

j_call: TRBJ2-3
v_call: TRBV16
cdr3_aa: AGSQRDLTDTQY

j_call: TRBJ1-2
v_call: TRBV29-1
cdr3_aa: SVVTGHRNYGYT

j_call: -
v_call: TRBV7-9
cdr3_aa: ASSTTGTDYEQY

j_call: TRBJ2-1
v_call: TRBV27
cdr3_aa: ASSPSLANEQF

j_call: TRBJ2-3
v_call: TRBV5-1
cdr3_aa: ASSGRAQGRGTDTQY

j_call: TRBJ2-3
v_call: TRBV4-1
cdr3_aa: ASSRITSGGRDTQY

j_call: TRBJ2-1
v_call: TRBV20-1
cdr3_aa: SAPGQTYNEQF

j_call: TRBJ2-1
v_call: TRBV12-3/TRBV12-4
cdr3_aa: ASSFRSEQF

j_call: TRBJ2-1
v_call: TRBV20-1
cdr3_aa: SAEDRESYNEQF

j_call: TRBJ2-7
v_call: TRBV2
cdr3_aa: ASGSEPYEQY

j_call: TRBJ1-2
v_call: TRBV10-2
cdr3_aa: ASSESNGYT

j_call: TRBJ1-5
v_call: TRBV29-1
cdr3_aa: SVGEGANQPQH

j_call: TRBJ2-2
v_call: TRBV12-3/TRBV12-4
cdr3_aa: ASTLVGGIGELF

j_call: TRBJ2-5
v_call: TRBV11-2
cdr3_aa: ASSHRWGQETQY

j_call: TRBJ2-1
v_call: TRBV20-1
cdr3_aa: SARDRASGAYNEQF

j_call: TRBJ1-1
v_call: TRBV29-1
cdr3_aa: SATQGGYTEAF